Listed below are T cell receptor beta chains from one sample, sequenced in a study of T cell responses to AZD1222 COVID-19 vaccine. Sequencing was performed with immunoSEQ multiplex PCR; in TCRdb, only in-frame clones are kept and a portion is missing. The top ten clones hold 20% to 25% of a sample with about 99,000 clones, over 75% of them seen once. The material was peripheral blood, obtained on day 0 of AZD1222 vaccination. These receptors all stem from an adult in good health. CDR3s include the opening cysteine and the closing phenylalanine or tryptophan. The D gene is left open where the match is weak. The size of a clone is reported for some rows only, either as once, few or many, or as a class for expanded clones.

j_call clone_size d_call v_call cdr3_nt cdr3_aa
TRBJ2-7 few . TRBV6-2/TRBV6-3 TGTGCCAGCAACCCCCACACGAGGTACGAGCAGTACTTC CASNPHTRYEQYF
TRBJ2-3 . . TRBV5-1 TGCGCCAGCAGCTTCCGGGGGAGTAGCACAGATACGCAGTATTTT CASSFRGSSTDTQYF
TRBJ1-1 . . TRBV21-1 TGTGCCAGCAGCCTAATGAACAATAAGGGGCATAGGCACACTGAAGCTTTCTTT CASSLMNNKGHRHTEAFF
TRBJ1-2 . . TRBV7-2 TGTGCCAGCAGCCCCCCTGTTGGGCAAAGCAACTATGGCTACACCTTC CASSPPVGQSNYGYTF
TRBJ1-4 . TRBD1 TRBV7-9 TGTGCCAGCAACCTGGGACAGGGGGGTGAAAAACTGTTTTTT CASNLGQGGEKLFF
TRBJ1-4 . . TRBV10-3 TGTGCCACCAATCAGGGTTCGACTAATGAAAAACTGTTTTTT CATNQGSTNEKLFF
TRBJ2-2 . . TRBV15 TGTGCCACCAGCAGAGCGGCGGAGGGCGGGGAGCTGTTTTTT CATSRAAEGGELFF
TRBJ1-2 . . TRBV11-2 TGTGCCAGCAGCTTAGAGGTAACCACCCTCGGGGGCTACACCTTC CASSLEVTTLGGYTF
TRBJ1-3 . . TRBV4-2 TGTGCCAGCAGCCAAAAACAGGTAACCTCCTCTGGAAACACCATATATTTT CASSQKQVTSSGNTIYF
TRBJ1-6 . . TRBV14 TGTGCCAGCAGCCAAGATGACACATATTCACCCCTCCACTTT CASSQDDTYSPLHF
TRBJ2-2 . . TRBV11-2 TGTGCCAGCAGCCCGCAGGGGCTCGACACCGGGGAGCTGTTTTTT CASSPQGLDTGELFF
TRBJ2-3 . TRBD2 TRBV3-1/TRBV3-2 TGTGCCAGCAGCCAAGGTTTTTTACTAGCGGGAGAAGCAGATACGCAGTATTTT CASSQGFLLAGEADTQYF
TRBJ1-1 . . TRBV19 TGTGCCAGTGCGACAAGACCGAACACTGAAGCTTTCTTT CASATRPNTEAFF
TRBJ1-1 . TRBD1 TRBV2 TGTGCCAGCACCGGGACAGGGGGCAACACTGAAGCTTTCTTT CASTGTGGNTEAFF
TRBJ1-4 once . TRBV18 TGTGCCAGCTCACCATTCACAGGATTAGCAACTAATGAAAAACTGTTTTTT CASSPFTGLATNEKLFF
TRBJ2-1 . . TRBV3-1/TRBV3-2 TGTGCCAGCAGCCAAAATAGATTCGCCTTCTTC CASSQNRFAFF
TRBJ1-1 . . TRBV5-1 TGCGCCAGCAGCTTAAGCGGGACGGCGAACACTGAAGCTTTCTTT CASSLSGTANTEAFF
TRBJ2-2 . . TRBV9 TGTGCCAGCAGCGTAAGTGGGGGTACAGTCGGCACCGGGGAGCTGTTTTTT CASSVSGGTVGTGELFF
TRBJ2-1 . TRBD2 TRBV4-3 TGCGCCAGCAGCCAAGATGCAGCGGGATACAATGAGCAGTTCTTC CASSQDAAGYNEQFF
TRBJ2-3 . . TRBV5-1 TGCGCCAGCAAGTATAGCCCGGGGAAGGTTGCAGATACGCAGTATTTT CASKYSPGKVADTQYF
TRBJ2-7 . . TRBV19 TGTGCCAGTAGTATCTCGGGGGCGGGATTGGGAGAGCAGTACTTC CASSISGAGLGEQYF
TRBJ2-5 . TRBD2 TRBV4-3 TGCGCCAGCAGCCAAGATTATTCGGGGGGAGAGACCCAGTACTTC CASSQDYSGGETQYF
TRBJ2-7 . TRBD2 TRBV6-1 TGTGCCAGCAGTGAAACCTGGACTAGCGGGAGCGACGAGCAGTACTTC CASSETWTSGSDEQYF
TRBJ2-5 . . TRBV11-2 TGTGCCAGCAGCTTCCAGCACACGGGGGAGACCCAGTACTTC CASSFQHTGETQYF
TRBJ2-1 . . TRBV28 TGTGCCAGCAGTTTCCGGGGAAGTCGGGGTAGGAATGAGCAGTTCTTC CASSFRGSRGRNEQFF
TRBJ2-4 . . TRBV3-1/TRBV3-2 TGTGCCAGCAGCCAAGAGGGATCAGGGGTTCACTACTTC CASSQEGSGVHYF
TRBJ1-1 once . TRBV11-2 TGTGCCAGCAGCGAACTCACAGGTTTCACTGAAGCTTTCTTT CASSELTGFTEAFF
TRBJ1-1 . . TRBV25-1 TGTGCCAGCACCGTAGGTGGTGAAGCTTTCTTT CASTVGGEAFF
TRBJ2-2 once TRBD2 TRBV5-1 TGCGCCAGCAGCTTGGCGGGGGGGCCCCCCGGGGAGCTGTTTTTT CASSLAGGPPGELFF
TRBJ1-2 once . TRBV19 TGTGCCAGTAGCCCGGTGGGAAACTCCTATGGCTACACCTTC CASSPVGNSYGYTF
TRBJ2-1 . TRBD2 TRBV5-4 TGTGCCAGCAGCTTAGCCGGGGATAGCGGGAGTCGGCAGTTCTTC CASSLAGDSGSRQFF
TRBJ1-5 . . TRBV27 TGTGCCAGCAGTTTTGGGCCCTCACAGCCCCAGCATTTT CASSFGPSQPQHF
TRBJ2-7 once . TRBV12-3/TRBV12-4 TGTGCCAGCAGCCTAGGACAGAACTACGAGCAGTACTTC CASSLGQNYEQYF
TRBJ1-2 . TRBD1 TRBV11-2 TGTGCCAGCAGCTCAGGGACAGGGGGCTATGGCTACACCTTC CASSSGTGGYGYTF
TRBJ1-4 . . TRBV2 TGTGCCAGCAGTCGAGCCAGGACGGGGGAAAAACTGTTTTTT CASSRARTGEKLFF
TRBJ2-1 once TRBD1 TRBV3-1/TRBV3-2 TGTGCCAGCAGCCCTCCGGGACAGGTTTCCTACAATGAGCAGTTCTTC CASSPPGQVSYNEQFF
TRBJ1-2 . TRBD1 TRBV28 TGTGCCAGCAAAACCCCGGGACAGGGGGCAGGAGGCTACACCTTC CASKTPGQGAGGYTF
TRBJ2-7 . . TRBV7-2 TGTGCCAGCAGCTTTCAAGGGGGTACCTACGAGCAGTACTTC CASSFQGGTYEQYF
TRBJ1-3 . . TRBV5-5 TGTGCCAGCAGCTTGTTTGCGCAGGGAAAGCCGGTGGGAAACACCATATATTTT CASSLFAQGKPVGNTIYF
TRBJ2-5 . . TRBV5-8 TGTGCCAGCAGCTTTGGAGGGAGCGGGCTACAGACCCAGTACTTC CASSFGGSGLQTQYF
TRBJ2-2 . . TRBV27 TGTGCCAGCAGTTTGATTTTATGGGGGACCGGGGAGCTGTTTTTT CASSLILWGTGELFF
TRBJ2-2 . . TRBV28 TGTGCCAGCAGGCGTCAGGGGTGGACCGGGGAGCTGTTTTTT CASRRQGWTGELFF
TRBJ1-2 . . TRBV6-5 TGTGCCAGCAGTTACTCTTGGGATTCCTATGGCTACACCTTC CASSYSWDSYGYTF
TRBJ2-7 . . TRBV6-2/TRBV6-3 TGTGCCAGCAGTTATCAGGGGCCCGAGCAGTACTTC CASSYQGPEQYF
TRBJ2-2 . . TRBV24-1 TGTGCCACCGGGGGACGGGCGAACACCGGGGAGCTGTTTTTT CATGGRANTGELFF
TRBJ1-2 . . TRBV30 TGTGCCTGGCAGACAGGTGCTGCTATGCGCTACACCTTC CAWQTGAAMRYTF
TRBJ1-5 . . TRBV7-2 TGTGCCAGCAGCGTCCGGGACAGCAATCAGCCCCAGCATTTT CASSVRDSNQPQHF
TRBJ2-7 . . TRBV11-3 TGTGCCAGCAGCTTAGGGACGGGCGAGCAGTACTTC CASSLGTGEQYF
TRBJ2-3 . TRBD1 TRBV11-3 TGTGCCAGCAGCCCCGGGACAGGGGGAAGTATTGGCACAGATACGCAGTATTTT CASSPGTGGSIGTDTQYF
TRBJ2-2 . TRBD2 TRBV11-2 TGTGCCAGCAGCCCAATCCTACTAGGGCGGGAGAGCACCGGGGAGCTGTTTTTT CASSPILLGRESTGELFF
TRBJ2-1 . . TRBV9 TGTGCCAGCAGCGTAGAAACAGGGAACTACAATGAGCAGTTCTTC CASSVETGNYNEQFF
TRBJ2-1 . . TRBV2 TGTGCCAGCAGAGCGGCCGGGGCATACAATGAGCAGTTCTTC CASRAAGAYNEQFF
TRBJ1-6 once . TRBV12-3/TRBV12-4 TGTGCCAGCAGTTTAGAGAATAATTCACCCCTCCACTTT CASSLENNSPLHF